The rows below give T cell receptor beta chains drawn from one sample of a study of blood T cell repertoires in COVID-19. The data were produced by immunoSEQ multiplex PCR, yet TCRdb's version contains in-frame clones alone and is incomplete. The repertoire consists of roughly 200,000 clones, with 89% occurring once and the leading ten covering about 7%. The specimen was peripheral blood. These receptors came from a man aged 40-50 years with acute or convalescent COVID-19. CDR3s include the opening cysteine and the closing phenylalanine or tryptophan. The D gene is left open where the match is weak.

CASSFGVGGNSPLHF,TRBV5-1,.
CASRGQGALRAFF,TRBV27,TRBD1
CASSQGQGHGYTF,TRBV5-1,TRBD1
CASSWTGEKLFF,TRBV5-4,TRBD1
CSVRWGGDNSPLHF,TRBV29-1,.
CASSMGQGYEQYF,TRBV19,TRBD1
CASSTLQGVGEKLFF,TRBV5-1,.
CASSYVPGQPNTEAFF,TRBV6-5,.
CASRFRSYNEQFF,TRBV28,.
CASSLVAAPDTQYF,TRBV5-4,.
CASSQDSTGELFF,TRBV4-1,.
CASSQDLVRTGTGELFF,TRBV4-3,TRBD1
CASRWRGIGGYTF,TRBV27,.
CASRSPGLAGGDTQYF,TRBV12-2,.
CASRPQGDGYTF,TRBV2,TRBD1
CASSYRGGNQPQHF,TRBV27,TRBD1
CASSWTSQDYGYTF,TRBV6-5,.
CASSYKGGEGTEAFF,TRBV6-5,.
CASSQNEPRRSEQYF,TRBV4-1,.
CASGGGTGVTYEQYF,TRBV5-1,TRBD1
CASSDTGQGHSDTQYF,TRBV7-9,TRBD1
CASSLGLAGAQSYTF,TRBV7-2,.